This T cell receptor (beta chain) was found in a study of blood T cell repertoires in COVID-19. Study-level information: From T cells, B-cell-depleted T cells, or PBMCs came the material, which was cDNA or gDNA.

This study enrolled people aged about 18 to 100 from about 24 US geographic areas. Categorization into cohorts depended on clinical history that participants reported. For recovered donors of Cohort 3, there were two negative PCRs, clearance, or symptom resolution. Germline V lookup: CDR1 SGHVS, CDR2 FQNEAQ. This CDR3 is built from 16 residues. V shed 4 bases and J 4 bases; nucleotides not matched to a gene: 7. Generated by immunoSEQ multiplex PCR, the TCRdb table keeps only in-frame clones and is missing some. The sample holds around 470,000 clones, roughly 87% seen once. The receptor's source is a man aged 18 to 29 who had recovered from COVID-19. Source material: PBMCs or T cells enriched from blood (not recorded which). V is TRBV7-8 and J is TRBJ1-6; 7 bases align to TRBD1. The CDR3 DNA sequence: TGTGCCAGCAGCTCCCGACAGGGTCGGTATAATTCACCCCTCCACTTT. Translated: CASSSRQGRYNSPLHF.